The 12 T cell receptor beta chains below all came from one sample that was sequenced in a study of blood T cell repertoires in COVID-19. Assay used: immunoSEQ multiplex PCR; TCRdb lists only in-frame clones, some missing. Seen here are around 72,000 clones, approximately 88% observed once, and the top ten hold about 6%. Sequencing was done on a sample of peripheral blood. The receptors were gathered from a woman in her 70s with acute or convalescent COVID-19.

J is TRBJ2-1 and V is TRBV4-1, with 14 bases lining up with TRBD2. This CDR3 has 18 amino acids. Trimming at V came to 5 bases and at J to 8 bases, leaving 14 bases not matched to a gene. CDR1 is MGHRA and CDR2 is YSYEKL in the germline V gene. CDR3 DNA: TGCGCCAGCAGCTCTCGACTAGCGGGGGGGCGGTATGGGCATGAGCAGTTCTTC. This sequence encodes CASSSRLAGGRYGHEQFF.

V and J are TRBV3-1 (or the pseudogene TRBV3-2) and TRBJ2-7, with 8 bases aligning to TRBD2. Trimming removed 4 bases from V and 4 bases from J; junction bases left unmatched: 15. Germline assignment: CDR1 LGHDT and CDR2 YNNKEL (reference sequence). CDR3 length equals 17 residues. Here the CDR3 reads CASSRIQDSGIRYEQYF. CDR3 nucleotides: TGTGCCAGCAGCCGGATTCAAGATAGCGGGATCAGGTACGAGCAGTACTTC.

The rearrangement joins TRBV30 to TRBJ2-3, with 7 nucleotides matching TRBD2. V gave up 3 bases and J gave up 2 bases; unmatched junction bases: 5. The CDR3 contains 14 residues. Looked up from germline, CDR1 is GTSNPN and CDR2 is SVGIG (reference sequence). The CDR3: CAWRSGASTDTQYF. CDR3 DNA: TGTGCCTGGAGAAGCGGGGCTTCCACAGATACGCAGTATTTT.

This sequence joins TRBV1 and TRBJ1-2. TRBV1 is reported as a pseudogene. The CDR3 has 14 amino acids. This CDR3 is CTSSFPPGSDGYTF. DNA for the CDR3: TGCACCAGCAGCTTCCCGCCCGGGAGCGATGGCTACACCTTC.

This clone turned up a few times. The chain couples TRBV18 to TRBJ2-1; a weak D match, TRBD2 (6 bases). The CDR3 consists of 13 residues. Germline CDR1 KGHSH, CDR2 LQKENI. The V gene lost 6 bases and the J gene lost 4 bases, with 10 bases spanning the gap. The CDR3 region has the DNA TGTGCCAGCTCGCTGGGACTTTACAATGAGCAGTTCTTC. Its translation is CASSLGLYNEQFF.

Here the CDR3 DNA reads TGTGCCAGCAGCCTCAGAGGGGGCGCCATTGAAGCTTTCTTT. Translating it yields CASSLRGGAIEAFF. The chain recombines TRBV7-2 with TRBJ1-1; 7 positions agree with TRBD1. Germline V lookup: CDR1 SGHTA, CDR2 FQGNSA. This CDR3 spans 14 amino acids. V lost 5 bases and J lost 7; bases outside the gene matches: 10.

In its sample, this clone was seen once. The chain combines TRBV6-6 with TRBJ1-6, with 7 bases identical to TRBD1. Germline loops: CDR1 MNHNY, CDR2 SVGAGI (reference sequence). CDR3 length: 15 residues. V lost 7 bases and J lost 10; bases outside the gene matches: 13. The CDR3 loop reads CASTPANRGISPLHF. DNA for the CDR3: TGTGCCAGCACCCCAGCCAACAGGGGCATATCACCCCTCCACTTT.

The CDR3 region has the DNA TGCGCCAGCAGCCAACTCCCCTCCAGGGGCAGCACTGAAGCTTTCTTT. Protein product: CASSQLPSRGSTEAFF. The rearrangement uses TRBV4-1 and TRBJ1-1; a possible D gene is TRBD1 (6 bases). Germline-derived CDR1 and CDR2 are MGHRA and YSYEKL. CDR3 size: 16 residues. V gave up 2 bases and J gave up 4 bases, with 17 bases separating them.

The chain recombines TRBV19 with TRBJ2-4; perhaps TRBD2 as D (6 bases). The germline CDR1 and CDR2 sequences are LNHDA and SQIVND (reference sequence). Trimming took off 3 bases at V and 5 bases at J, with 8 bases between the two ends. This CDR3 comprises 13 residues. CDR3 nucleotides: TGTGCCAGTAGTATCTCGGGGGAAAACATTCAGTACTTC. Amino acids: CASSISGENIQYF.

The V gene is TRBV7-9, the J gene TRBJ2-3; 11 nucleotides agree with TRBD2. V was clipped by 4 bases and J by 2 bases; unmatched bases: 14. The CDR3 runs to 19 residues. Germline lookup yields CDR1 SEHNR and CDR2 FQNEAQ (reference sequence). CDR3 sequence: CASSSTKIELAGVTDTQYF. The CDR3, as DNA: TGTGCCAGCAGCTCCACCAAAATCGAACTAGCGGGGGTCACAGATACGCAGTATTTT. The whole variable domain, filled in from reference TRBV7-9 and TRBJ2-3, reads DTGVSQNPRHKITKRGQNVTFRCDPISEHNRLYWYRQTLGQGPEFLTYFQNEAQLEKSRLLSDRFSAERPKGSFSTLEIQRTEQGDSAMYLCASSSTKIELAGVTDTQYFGPGTRLTVL.

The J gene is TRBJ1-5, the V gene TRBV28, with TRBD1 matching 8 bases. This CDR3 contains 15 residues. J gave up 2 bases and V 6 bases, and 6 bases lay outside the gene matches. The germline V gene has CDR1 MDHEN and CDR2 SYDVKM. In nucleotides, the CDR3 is TGTGCCAGCAGCGTCGCACAGGGGGGCAATCAGCCCCAGCATTTT. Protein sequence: CASSVAQGGNQPQHF.

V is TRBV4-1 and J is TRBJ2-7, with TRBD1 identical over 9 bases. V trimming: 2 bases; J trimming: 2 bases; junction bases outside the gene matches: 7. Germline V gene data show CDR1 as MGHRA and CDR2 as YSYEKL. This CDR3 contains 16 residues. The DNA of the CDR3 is TGCGCCAGCAGCCAAATCTGGACAGGGGACGCCTACGAGCAGTACTTC. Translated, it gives CASSQIWTGDAYEQYF.